This entry features one T cell receptor beta chain sequence. This entry belongs to a study of blood T cell repertoires in COVID-19. Study overall: Sites across the United States, Italy and Spain contributed samples from acute and convalescent COVID-19.

Trimming stripped 3 bases from V and 9 bases from J, with 18 bases between. CDR3 length: 14 residues. Germline lookup yields CDR1 MNHEY and CDR2 SMNVEV (reference sequence). Authors' analysis steps: How many nucleated cells were present was estimated from reference gene primer amplification. Sequencing used immunoSEQ multiplex PCR; TCRdb keeps in-frame clones, though not all of them. That table gives V, J and clone size, and the DNA gave D and trimming. The data hold 350,000 or so clones, with about 90% observed a single time. J is TRBJ2-7 and V is TRBV27, with D possibly TRBD2 on 5 matching bases. Sequences were obtained from PBMCs or T cells enriched from blood (not recorded which). The sequence derives from a woman in her thirties who had recovered from COVID-19. The CDR3 loop is CASSLSQHAGGQYF. DNA of the CDR3: TGTGCCAGCAGTTTGTCACAGCATGCGGGTGGGCAGTACTTC.